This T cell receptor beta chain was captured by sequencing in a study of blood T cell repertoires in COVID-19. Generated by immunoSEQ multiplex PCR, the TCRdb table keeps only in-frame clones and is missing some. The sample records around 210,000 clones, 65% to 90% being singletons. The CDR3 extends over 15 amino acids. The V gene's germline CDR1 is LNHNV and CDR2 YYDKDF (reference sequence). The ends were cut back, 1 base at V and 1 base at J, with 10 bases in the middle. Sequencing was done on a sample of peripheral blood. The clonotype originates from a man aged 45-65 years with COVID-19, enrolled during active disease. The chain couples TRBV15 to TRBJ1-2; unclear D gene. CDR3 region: CATSRVDGLNYGYTF. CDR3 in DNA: TGTGCCACCAGCAGAGTGGACGGACTTAACTATGGCTACACCTTC.